The next 22 T cell receptor beta chains were all read from a single sample in a study of T cells after yellow fever vaccination. Via MiXCR, TCRdb re-called the 5' RACE reads, giving one row per CDR3 protein. This table holds 200,000 to 250,000 distinct CDR3 sequences, approximately 3.3% found once. This sample comprised CD4+ T cells sorted from PBMCs, obtained 10 days after the yellow fever booster vaccination. All receptors come from a young man who received the YFV17D yellow fever vaccine.

This rearrangement joins TRBV20-1 to TRBJ2-7, with D tentatively TRBD1 (5 bases). This CDR3 region has 14 residues. V was pared by 5 bases and J by 3 bases, with 17 bases between. The germline V gene encodes CDR1 DFQATT and CDR2 SNEGSKA (reference sequence). The CDR3 sequence is CSASYQGPRYEQYF. The CDR3 region has the DNA TGCAGTGCTTCTTACCAGGGCCCACGCTACGAGCAGTACTTC.

This clonotype was seen many times. This rearrangement joins TRBV7-2 to TRBJ2-3; 9 bases agree with TRBD2. From germline, CDR1 is SGHTA and CDR2 FQGNSA. Trimming removed 5 bases from V and 5 bases from J; junction bases left unmatched: 5. The CDR3 length is 14 residues. The CDR3: CASSRGGAEDTQYF. The CDR3 DNA reads TGTGCCAGCAGCCGCGGGGGGGCGGAAGATACGCAGTATTTT. The full variable domain, rest sourced from reference TRBV7-2 and TRBJ2-3, is GAGVSQSPSNKVTEKGKDVELRCDPISGHTALYWYRQSLGQGLEFLIYFQGNSAPDKSGLPSDRFSAERTGGSVSTLTIQRTQQEDSAVYLCASSRGGAEDTQYFGPGTRLTVL.

Remarks on this clonotype: Being one base from a much bigger clone, this may be a read error. The J gene is TRBJ2-7, the V gene TRBV7-9; 8 bases map to TRBD1. Trimming at V came to 5 bases and at J to 7 bases, leaving 4 bases not matched to a gene. Looked up from germline, CDR1 is SEHNR and CDR2 is FQNEAQ (reference sequence). The length of the CDR3 is 12 residues. The CDR3, as DNA: TGTGCCAGCAGCCAGGACAGGGAAGAGCAGTACGTC. Amino acids: CASSQDREEQYV.

V gene TRBV3-1 combines with J gene TRBJ2-7; TRBD1 aligns across 9 bases. Looked up from germline, CDR1 is LGHDT and CDR2 is YNNKEL (reference sequence). CDR3 size: 17 residues. J lost 7 bases, V lost 1 base, and 14 bases had no gene match. For the CDR3, the DNA is TGTGCCAGCAGCCAAGTTCGATCCGGACAGGGGACGAGGGAGCAGTACTTC. The encoded protein is CASSQVRSGQGTREQYF.

This clonotype was seen at least ten times. V gene TRBV6-4 combines with J gene TRBJ1-1, with D uncertain. Per the germline V gene, CDR1 is MRHNA and CDR2 is SNTAGT. The CDR3 extends over 13 amino acids. The V end was cut by 0 bases, the J end by 4 bases, with 6 bases between. CDR3: CASSDSGSTEAFF. The DNA for the CDR3 is TGTGCCAGCAGTGACTCGGGGAGCACTGAAGCTTTCTTT.

The CDR3 region is CSARRDSTDTQYF. The CDR3 DNA sequence: TGCAGTGCTCGCCGGGACAGCACAGATACGCAGTATTTT. The rearrangement joins TRBV20-1 to TRBJ2-3; D may correspond to TRBD1 or TRBD2 (5 bases each). V lost 5 bases and J 0 bases, leaving 9 bases between the germline ends. Germline values: CDR1 DFQATT, CDR2 SNEGSKA (reference sequence). This CDR3 has 13 amino acids.

This sequence joins TRBV12-3 or TRBV12-4 and TRBJ1-2, with TRBD1 as a possible D gene (5 bases). Trimming left V 5 bases short and J 7 bases short, with 11 bases between. The CDR3 contains 12 residues. In nucleotides, the CDR3 is TGTGCCAGCAGTACAAGGGGTCGTGGCTACACCTTC. It yields the protein CASSTRGRGYTF.

This clonotype occurred many times. The gene calls are TRBV7-3 and TRBJ2-2; TRBD1 agrees at 10 bases. V trimming: 5 bases; J trimming: 3 bases; junction bases outside the gene matches: 9. The CDR3 is made up of 17 amino acids. Germline loops: CDR1 SGHTA, CDR2 FQGTGA. DNA of the CDR3: TGTGCCAGCAGCCCGACAGGGGGCCGGTATTACACCGGGGAGCTGTTTTTT. Translation gives CASSPTGGRYYTGELFF.

J is TRBJ2-1 and V is TRBV7-6, with 12 bases identical to TRBD1. Per the germline V gene, CDR1 is SGHVS and CDR2 is FNYEAQ. This CDR3 contains 16 residues. J was trimmed by 5 bases and V by 5 bases; bases with no gene match: 7. CDR3 sequence: CASSRPGQGANNEQFF. As DNA, the CDR3 is TGTGCCAGCAGCCGACCGGGACAGGGGGCCAACAATGAGCAGTTCTTC.

This clonotype was detected many times. The chain combines TRBV3-1 with TRBJ2-5; 11 bases match TRBD2. Germline trimming cut 2 bases from V and 7 bases from J; bases unmatched to any gene: 12. The length of the CDR3 is 17 residues. From germline, CDR1 is LGHDT and CDR2 YNNKEL (reference sequence). The CDR3 reads CASSQWLGGTSGGTQYF. For the CDR3, the DNA is TGTGCCAGCAGCCAATGGTTAGGTGGGACTAGCGGTGGGACCCAGTACTTC.

CDR3 sequence (DNA): TGCAGTGCTACCGACCCTAGCGGGGGGGCGGGCAATGAGCAGTTCTTC. This translates into CSATDPSGGAGNEQFF. The gene calls are TRBV20-1 and TRBJ2-1; TRBD2 aligns across 12 bases. The CDR3 loop spans 16 amino acids. Germline trimming cut 4 bases from V and 6 bases from J; bases unmatched to any gene: 10. Germline loops: CDR1 DFQATT, CDR2 SNEGSKA (reference sequence).

This clonotype was recorded a few times. The genes are TRBV6-6 and TRBJ2-5; D is ambiguous. The germline gives CDR1 MNHNY, CDR2 SVGAGI (reference sequence). The CDR3 is made up of 14 amino acids. Deletions cut 5 bases from V and 4 bases from J, with 14 bases between. The DNA of the CDR3 is TGTGCCAGCAGTAGGAGTTCCGCTCGAGAGACCCAGTACTTC. Protein sequence: CASSRSSARETQYF.

This clonotype was recorded at least ten times. The genes are TRBV20-1 and TRBJ2-7, with 13 bases fitting TRBD2. V was pared by 6 bases and J by 7 bases, with 15 bases of the junction left unmatched. CDR3 length equals 16 residues. Germline lookup yields CDR1 DFQATT and CDR2 SNEGSKA (reference sequence). The CDR3 DNA reads as TGCAGTGCGAACGGCCCTACTAGCGGGGGGGCAGCAGAGCAGTACTTC. Protein: CSANGPTSGGAAEQYF.

This clonotype appeared a few times. The chain has TRBV7-2 and TRBJ1-3; 7 bases are a match to TRBD1. In germline, CDR1 is SGHTA, CDR2 FQGNSA. V shed 8 bases, J shed 4 bases, and the junction held 8 bases outside the gene matches. The CDR3 consists of 14 residues. The CDR3 loop reads CASEDRVAGNTIYF. The CDR3 DNA is TGTGCCAGCGAAGACAGGGTAGCGGGAAACACCATATATTTT.

This clonotype occurred many times. The J gene is TRBJ2-5, the V gene TRBV7-2; possible D gene TRBD1, 5 bases. Trimming cost V 1 base and J 3 bases, with 9 bases left between them. The CDR3 runs to 14 residues. Germline CDR1 SGHTA, CDR2 FQGNSA. CDR3: CASSLVFREETQYF. The CDR3 nucleotides read TGTGCCAGCAGCTTAGTATTCAGGGAAGAGACCCAGTACTTC.

The V gene is TRBV5-1, the J gene TRBJ1-1; D unresolved. V lost 1 base to trimming and J lost 4 bases, with 11 bases between them. Germline V gene data show CDR1 as SGHRS and CDR2 as YFSETQ. This CDR3 has 14 amino acids. The CDR3: CASSLNEGGTEAFF. The CDR3 DNA is TGCGCCAGCAGCTTGAATGAGGGTGGCACTGAAGCTTTCTTT.

This clonotype has a count of ten or more. The chain uses TRBV29-1 and TRBJ2-2, with D possibly matching TRBD1 (5 bases). The CDR3 has 14 residues. The germline CDR1 and CDR2 sequences are SQVTM and ANQGSEA. V was pared by 4 bases and J by 4 bases, with 13 bases between. The CDR3 here is CSVGLGRGTGELFF. The CDR3 coding sequence is TGCAGCGTTGGTCTGGGGCGAGGCACCGGGGAGCTGTTTTTT.

In its sample, this clonotype was seen many times. CDR3 nucleotide sequence: TGCGCCAGCAGCTTGGGAGACGCCTACGAGCAGTACGTC. This gives the protein CASSLGDAYEQYV. This chain links TRBV5-1 with TRBJ2-7; no reliable D call. The V end lost 0 bases, the J end lost 2 bases, and 6 bases lay between the germline ends. The length of the CDR3 is 13 residues. Germline assignment: CDR1 SGHRS and CDR2 YFSETQ.

This clonotype appeared many times. J is TRBJ2-3 and V is TRBV7-8; D possibly corresponds to TRBD2 (7 bases). Germline V gene sequence: CDR1 SGHVS, CDR2 FQNEAQ. The CDR3 runs to 17 residues. The V gene lost 0 bases and the J gene lost 2 bases, with 15 bases spanning the gap. For the CDR3, the DNA is TGTGCCAGCAGCTTAGCCAGGGGACTATCTCCCACAGATACGCAGTATTTT. Amino acids: CASSLARGLSPTDTQYF.

This clonotype was observed at least ten times. This chain connects TRBV7-2 to TRBJ1-2; 11 bases match TRBD1. J was trimmed by 4 bases and V by 5 bases; bases with no gene match: 6. CDR3 length equals 15 residues. Germline CDR1 SGHTA, CDR2 FQGNSA. The CDR3 DNA is TGTGCCAGCAGCATTTCCGGGACAGGGGGCTATGGCTACACCTTC. Protein product: CASSISGTGGYGYTF.

This clonotype was recorded at least ten times. This chain connects TRBV19 to TRBJ2-7; no reliable D call. Germline CDR1 reads LNHDA; CDR2 reads SQIVND (reference sequence). V lost 5 bases and J lost 2, with 10 bases in between. This CDR3 region has 13 residues. The CDR3 sequence: CASSLRGTYEQYF. CDR3 coding DNA: TGTGCCAGTAGTCTCCGAGGCACCTACGAGCAGTACTTC.

The CDR3 sequence is CASSPRWGFQETQYF. The CDR3 DNA reads TGTGCCAGCTCACCACGATGGGGGTTCCAAGAGACCCAGTACTTC. The chain employs TRBV18 and TRBJ2-5; D may be TRBD1 or TRBD2 (5 bases each). The V gene lost 1 base and the J gene lost 1 base, with 10 bases spanning the gap. The CDR3 runs 15 residues. CDR1 is KGHSH, CDR2 LQKENI, per germline. Based on the CDR3 plus reference TRBV18 and TRBJ2-5, the full variable domain is NAGVMQNPRHLVRRRGQEARLRCSPMKGHSHVYWYRQLPEEGLKFMVYLQKENIIDESGMPKERFSAEFPKEGPSILRIQQVVRGDSAAYFCASSPRWGFQETQYFGPGTRLLVL.